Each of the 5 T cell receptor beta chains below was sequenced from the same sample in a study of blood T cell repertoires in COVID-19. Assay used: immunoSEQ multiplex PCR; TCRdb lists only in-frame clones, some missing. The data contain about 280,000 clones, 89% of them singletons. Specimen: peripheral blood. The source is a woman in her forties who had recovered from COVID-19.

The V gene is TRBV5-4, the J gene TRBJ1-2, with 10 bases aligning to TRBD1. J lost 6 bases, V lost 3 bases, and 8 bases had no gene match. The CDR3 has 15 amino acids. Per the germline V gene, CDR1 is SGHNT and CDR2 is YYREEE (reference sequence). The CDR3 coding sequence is TGTGCCAGCAGCTCGGAGACAGGGGGCAATAATGGCTACACCTTC. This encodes CASSSETGGNNGYTF.

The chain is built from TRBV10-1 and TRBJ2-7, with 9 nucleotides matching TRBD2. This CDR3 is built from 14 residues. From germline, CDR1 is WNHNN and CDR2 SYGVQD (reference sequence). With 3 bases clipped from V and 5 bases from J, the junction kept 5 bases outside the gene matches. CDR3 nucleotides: TGCGCCAGCAGTGAAGCCAGCGGGAGGAACGAGCAGTACTTC. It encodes CASSEASGRNEQYF.

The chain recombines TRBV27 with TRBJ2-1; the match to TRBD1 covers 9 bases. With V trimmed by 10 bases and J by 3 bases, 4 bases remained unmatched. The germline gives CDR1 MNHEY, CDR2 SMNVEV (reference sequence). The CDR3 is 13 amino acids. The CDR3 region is CATGTGYYNEQFF. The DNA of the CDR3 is TGTGCCACCGGGACAGGGTACTACAATGAGCAGTTCTTC.

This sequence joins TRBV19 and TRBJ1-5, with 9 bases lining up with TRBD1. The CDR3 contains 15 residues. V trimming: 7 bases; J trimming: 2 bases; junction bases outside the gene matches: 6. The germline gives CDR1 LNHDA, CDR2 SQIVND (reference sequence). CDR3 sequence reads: CASTRTGEGNQPQHF. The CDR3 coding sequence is TGTGCCAGTACCCGGACAGGGGAAGGCAATCAGCCCCAGCATTTT.

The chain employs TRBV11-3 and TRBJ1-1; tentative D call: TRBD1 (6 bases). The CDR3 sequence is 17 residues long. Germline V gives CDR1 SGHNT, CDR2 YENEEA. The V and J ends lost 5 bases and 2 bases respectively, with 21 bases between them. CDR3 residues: CASSPGQGWSLNTEAFF. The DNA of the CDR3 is TGTGCCAGCAGCCCGGGACAAGGATGGTCCCTTAACACTGAAGCTTTCTTT.